A selection of T cell receptor beta chains follows, all from one sample in a study of beta chain features in type 1 diabetes. Here immunoSEQ multiplex PCR was the method, and the copy in TCRdb shows in-frame clones only, minus some. The sample has 150,000 or so clones; around 8.3% are singletons. The sample was central memory CD4+ T cells from blood. The receptors were sampled from a woman between 18 and 30 years old with type 1 diabetes. The CDR3 runs from the conserved cysteine through the conserved F or W. Where a row states a size, it is once, few, many or the class of an expanded clone; other rows omit it.

v_gene: TRBV9
j_gene: TRBJ2-3
abundance: NA
CDR3aa: CASSVASAGGPGDTQYF

v_gene: TRBV2
j_gene: TRBJ1-1
abundance: NA
CDR3aa: CASSPRTGVILTEAFF

v_gene: TRBV5-6
j_gene: TRBJ1-6
abundance: few
CDR3aa: CASSDSGSGVNSPLHF

v_gene: TRBV23-1
j_gene: TRBJ2-7
abundance: many
CDR3aa: CASGREQYF

v_gene: TRBV7-9
j_gene: TRBJ2-7
abundance: few
CDR3aa: CASSRIGEQYF

v_gene: TRBV5-1
j_gene: TRBJ2-5
abundance: NA
CDR3aa: CASSLTSGATETQYF

v_gene: TRBV5-1
j_gene: TRBJ2-2
abundance: few
CDR3aa: CASSPTRGTGELFF

v_gene: TRBV6-5
j_gene: TRBJ2-7
abundance: NA
CDR3aa: CASRENHSYEQYF

v_gene: TRBV5-1
j_gene: TRBJ2-5
abundance: few
CDR3aa: CASSLAGTPGQETQYF

v_gene: TRBV30
j_gene: TRBJ2-1
abundance: NA
CDR3aa: CAWSESSNEQFF

v_gene: TRBV30
j_gene: TRBJ1-2
abundance: NA
CDR3aa: CAWSVNRGEYGYTF

v_gene: TRBV7-2
j_gene: TRBJ2-4
abundance: few
CDR3aa: CASSLEAGFNIQYF

v_gene: TRBV9
j_gene: TRBJ2-1
abundance: NA
CDR3aa: CASSVGTSGGQNEQFF

v_gene: TRBV13
j_gene: TRBJ2-7
abundance: few
CDR3aa: CASSILAGETYEQYF

v_gene: TRBV18
j_gene: TRBJ1-3
abundance: few
CDR3aa: CASSTGSGNTIYF

v_gene: TRBV18
j_gene: TRBJ1-1
abundance: few
CDR3aa: CASSTGTMNTEAFF

v_gene: TRBV19
j_gene: TRBJ2-1
abundance: few
CDR3aa: CASSDQTRDRYNEQFF

v_gene: TRBV6-5
j_gene: TRBJ2-3
abundance: few
CDR3aa: CASSARAAGADTQYF

v_gene: TRBV11-2
j_gene: TRBJ2-7
abundance: few
CDR3aa: CASSLQGITYEQYF

v_gene: TRBV9
j_gene: TRBJ2-1
abundance: few
CDR3aa: CASSPQAGVSYNEQFF

v_gene: TRBV15
j_gene: TRBJ2-1
abundance: few
CDR3aa: CATSRGLAGGSDQFF

v_gene: TRBV5-6
j_gene: TRBJ2-4
abundance: NA
CDR3aa: CASSLGGPNIQYF

v_gene: TRBV5-1
j_gene: TRBJ2-1
abundance: few
CDR3aa: CASSLGQPNEQFF

v_gene: TRBV21-1
j_gene: TRBJ2-7
abundance: NA
CDR3aa: CASSLRGREGEQYF

v_gene: TRBV11-2
j_gene: TRBJ1-4
abundance: NA
CDR3aa: CASSLAPGRANEKLFF

v_gene: TRBV28
j_gene: TRBJ2-1
abundance: NA
CDR3aa: CASSTSGRSANEQFF

v_gene: TRBV6-6
j_gene: TRBJ2-7
abundance: many
CDR3aa: CATREGGSEQYF

v_gene: TRBV30
j_gene: TRBJ2-4
abundance: few
CDR3aa: CAWSVPWDRNIQYF

v_gene: TRBV2
j_gene: TRBJ1-2
abundance: NA
CDR3aa: CASSEDPRWGYTF

v_gene: TRBV9
j_gene: TRBJ2-6
abundance: few
CDR3aa: CASSGGGTGVSGANVLTF

v_gene: TRBV18
j_gene: TRBJ1-2
abundance: few
CDR3aa: CASSPAEYGYTF

v_gene: TRBV19
j_gene: TRBJ1-6
abundance: NA
CDR3aa: CASSRESNSPLHF

v_gene: TRBV27
j_gene: TRBJ2-3
abundance: NA
CDR3aa: CASSLMLAGADTQYF

v_gene: TRBV14
j_gene: TRBJ2-7
abundance: few
CDR3aa: CASSRDRIYEQYF